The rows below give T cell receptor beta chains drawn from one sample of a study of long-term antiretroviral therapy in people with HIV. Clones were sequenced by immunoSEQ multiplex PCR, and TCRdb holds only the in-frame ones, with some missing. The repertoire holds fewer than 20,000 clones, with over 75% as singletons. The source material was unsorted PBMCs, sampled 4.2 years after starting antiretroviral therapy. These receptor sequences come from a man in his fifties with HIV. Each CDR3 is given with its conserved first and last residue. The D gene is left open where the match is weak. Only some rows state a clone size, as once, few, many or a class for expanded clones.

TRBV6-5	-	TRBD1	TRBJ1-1	CASRDRTGWQAFF	TGTGCCAGCAGGGACAGGACAGGGTGGCAAGCTTTCTTT
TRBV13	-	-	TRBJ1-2	CASSAQGRPNYGYTF	TGTGCCAGCAGCGCCCAGGGGCGACCAAACTATGGCTACACCTTC
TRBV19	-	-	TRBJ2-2	CASNPGSDTGELFF	TGTGCCAGTAACCCAGGGTCGGACACCGGGGAGCTGTTTTTT
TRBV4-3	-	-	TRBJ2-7	CASSQDFGQFLYEQYF	TGCGCCAGCAGCCAAGATTTTGGACAGTTCTTGTACGAGCAGTACTTC
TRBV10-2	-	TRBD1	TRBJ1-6	CASSESNTGVGDSPLHF	TGCGCCAGCAGTGAGTCAAATACAGGGGTGGGCGATTCACCCCTCCACTTT
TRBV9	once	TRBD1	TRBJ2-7	CASSGGQGSEQYF	TGTGCCAGCAGCGGGGGACAGGGAAGCGAGCAGTACTTC
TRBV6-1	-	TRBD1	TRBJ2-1	CASRRDREMTRGLF	TGTGCCAGCAGACGGGACAGGGAAATGACTAGGGGTCTCTTC
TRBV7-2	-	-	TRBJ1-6	CASSLVSGGFLHF	TGTGCCAGCAGCTTAGTTTCGGGGGGGTTCCTCCACTTT
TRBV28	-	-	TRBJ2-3	CASSPTGLPKDTQYF	TGTGCCAGCAGTCCTACGGGACTCCCGAAAGATACGCAGTATTTT
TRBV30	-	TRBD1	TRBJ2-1	CAWNQGWDRGYNEQFF	TGTGCCTGGAACCAAGGGTGGGACAGGGGTTACAATGAGCAGTTCTTC
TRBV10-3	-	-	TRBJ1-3	CAISPGRNSGNTIYF	TGTGCCATCAGTCCCGGGCGCAACTCTGGAAACACCATATATTTT
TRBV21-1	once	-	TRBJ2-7	CASSKDEGRSTYEQYF	TGTGCCAGCAGCAAAGACGAGGGCCGATCCACTTACGAGCAGTACTTC
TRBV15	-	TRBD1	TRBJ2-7	CATSSPGQGDYEQYF	TGTGCCACCAGCAGCCCGGGACAGGGGGATTACGAGCAGTACTTC
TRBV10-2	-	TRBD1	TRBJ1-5	CASSPTGAVVQHF	TGCGCCAGCAGTCCTACAGGGGCCGTTGTCCAGCATTTT
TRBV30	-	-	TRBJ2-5	CAWSVLGGRMTQYF	TGTGCCTGGAGTGTACTCGGGGGCAGGATGACCCAGTACTTC
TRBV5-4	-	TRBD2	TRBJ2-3	CASSSSGGSTDTQYF	TGTGCCAGCAGCTCCAGCGGGGGAAGCACAGATACGCAGTATTTT
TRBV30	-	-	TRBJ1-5	CVWSVQGSNQPQHF	TGTGTCTGGAGTGTACAGGGAAGCAATCAGCCCCAGCATTTT
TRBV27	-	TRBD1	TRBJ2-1	CASSHLQGADYNEQFF	TGTGCCAGCAGTCACTTACAGGGGGCTGACTACAATGAGCAGTTCTTC
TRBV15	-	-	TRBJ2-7	CATSRERGNPYEQYF	TGTGCCACCAGCAGAGAAAGGGGTAACCCCTACGAGCAGTACTTC
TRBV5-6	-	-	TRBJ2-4	CASSFSTQRNIQYF	TGTGCCAGCAGCTTCTCTACCCAGCGAAACATTCAGTACTTC
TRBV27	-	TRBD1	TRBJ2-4	CASSPTGTGFYLAKNIQYF	TGTGCCAGCAGCCCTACCGGGACAGGGTTCTATTTAGCCAAAAACATTCAGTACTTC
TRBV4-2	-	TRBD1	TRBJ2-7	CASSRGQGSLEQYF	TGTGCCAGCAGCCGGGGACAGGGGTCGCTCGAGCAGTACTTC
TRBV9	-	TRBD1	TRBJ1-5	CASSDTGAGQPQHF	TGTGCCAGCAGTGATACAGGGGCGGGTCAGCCCCAGCATTTT
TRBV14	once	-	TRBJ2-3	CASSFAPGTTDTQYF	TGTGCCAGCAGCTTCGCCCCCGGCACCACAGATACGCAGTATTTT
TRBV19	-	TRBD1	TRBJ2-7	CASSPWTGTYEQYF	TGTGCCAGTAGTCCTTGGACAGGGACCTACGAGCAGTACTTC
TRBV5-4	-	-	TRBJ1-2	CASSPGGRDYGYTF	TGTGCCAGCAGCCCGGGGGGACGGGACTATGGCTACACCTTC
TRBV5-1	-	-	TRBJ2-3	CASRFNSESTDTQYF	TGCGCCAGCAGGTTTAACAGCGAGAGCACAGATACGCAGTATTTT
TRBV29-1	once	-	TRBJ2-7	CSVSRFGQFSYEQYF	TGCAGCGTGTCCAGATTCGGACAGTTCTCCTACGAGCAGTACTTC